One and the same sample provided the 19 T cell receptor beta chains below, sequenced in a study of post-analysis software for immune sequencing data. Their antigen targets remain unknown. Unique molecular identifiers were built into the TCR beta cDNA libraries. TCRdb reanalysed the PCR reads using MiXCR and keeps one entry per CDR3 protein. The sample holds roughly 620,000 distinct CDR3 sequences; 44% are singletons and the top ten take under 2%. Study-wide findings and caveats: When patients were compared with controls, four to six TRBV segments were more frequent, TRBV5-6, TRBV5-1 and TRBV20-1 among them.

Sequencing was done on a sample of blood. These TCRs come from a girl aged 10-17 years with multiple sclerosis.

This clonotype was counted between two and nine times. This chain connects TRBV29-1 to TRBJ2-4; TRBD1 aligns across 7 bases. The V segment lost 1 base and the J segment 8 bases; nucleotides outside the gene matches: 2. CDR1 SQVTM and CDR2 ANQGSEA come from the germline V gene. The CDR3 spans 12 residues. The CDR3 nucleotides are TGCAGCGTTGAAGCAGGGGGAGACATTCAGTACTTC. Its protein is CSVEAGGDIQYF.

This clonotype is a singleton in its sample. The chain employs TRBV14 and TRBJ2-3; D gene uncertain. Germline-derived CDR1 and CDR2 are SGHDN and FVKESK. This CDR3 has 16 amino acids. Trimming left V 5 bases short and J 0 bases short, with 15 bases between. The CDR3 is CASSRRSGMSTDTQYF. The CDR3 DNA reads as TGTGCCAGCAGCAGACGGTCCGGAATGAGCACAGATACGCAGTATTTT.

The V and J genes are TRBV4-1 and TRBJ2-1; 8 bases align to TRBD2. The CDR3 loop spans 14 amino acids. V lost 4 bases to trimming and J lost 9 bases; unmatched junction nucleotides: 8. Germline CDR1 MGHRA, CDR2 YSYEKL. DNA of the CDR3: TGCGCCAGCAGCCGCACGGGGGGGCGGGGTGAGCAGTTCTTC. It yields the protein CASSRTGGRGEQFF.

Points on this clonotype: This may be a read error, as it is one base from a much larger clone. The chain joins TRBV7-6 to TRBJ2-1; D possibly corresponds to TRBD2 (5 bases). Germline CDR1 is SGHVS and CDR2 is FNYEAQ. This CDR3 comprises 17 residues. CDR3 DNA sequence: TGTGCCTGCAGCTTAGATATGGGGAGACGAAGCTACAATGAGCAGTTCTTC. Translation: CACSLDMGRRSYNEQFF.

The chain recombines TRBV10-3 with TRBJ2-3, with TRBD1 identical over 8 bases. V shed 6 bases, J shed 2 bases, and the junction held 7 bases outside the gene matches. Per germline, CDR1 ENHRY and CDR2 SYGVKD. The CDR3 spans 15 residues. CDR3 sequence reads: CAISPTGADTDTQYF. As DNA, the CDR3 is TGTGCCATCAGCCCGACAGGGGCTGACACAGATACGCAGTATTTT.

The rearrangement joins TRBV12-3 or TRBV12-4 to TRBJ1-4, with D unclear. Trimming removed 6 bases at V and 4 bases at J, with 9 bases between. This CDR3 is 13 amino acids long. As DNA, the CDR3 is TGTGCCAGCAGCAACAGCGTTAATGAAAAACTGTTTTTT. It is translated as CASSNSVNEKLFF.

This clonotype was found many times. The rearrangement links TRBV12-3 or TRBV12-4 to TRBJ2-1; a possible D gene is TRBD2 (6 bases). Trimming took 6 bases from V and 3 from J, leaving 12 bases between them. The CDR3 is 14 amino acids. CDR3 in amino acids: CASSPGTYYNEQFF. The CDR3 nucleotides read TGTGCCAGCAGCCCGGGGACTTACTACAATGAGCAGTTCTTC.

A remark on this clonotype: Compared with germline, one end of the junction differs, possibly owing to a read error. The chain employs TRBV12-3 or TRBV12-4 and TRBJ2-1, with D perhaps matching TRBD2 (6 bases). This CDR3 is 14 amino acids long. CDR3 loop: CVSRSSGRGNEQFF. The CDR3 bases are TGTGTCAGCAGAAGTAGCGGAAGGGGCAATGAGCAGTTCTTC.

This clonotype was observed a handful of times. This sequence joins TRBV4-2 and TRBJ2-7, with 9 positions matching TRBD1. With the DNA end fitting TRBJ2-5 better, the J assignment may be wrong. From germline, CDR1 is LGHNA and CDR2 YNFKEQ. This CDR3 comprises 16 residues. The CDR3 region has the DNA TGTGCCAGCAGCCAAGATGTGTACAGGGGGCGGCAGACCCAGTACTTC. Its protein is CASSQDVYRGRQTQYF.

This clonotype was counted a few times. J is TRBJ1-5 and V is TRBV12-3 or TRBV12-4, with a weak D call TRBD1 (5 bases). Trimming stripped 6 bases from V and 2 bases from J, with 11 bases between. This CDR3 spans 14 amino acids. This CDR3 is CASSPEQGNQPQHF. In DNA form, the CDR3 reads TGTGCCAGCAGCCCCGAACAGGGCAATCAGCCCCAGCATTTT.

V gene TRBV5-1 combines with J gene TRBJ2-5; the D gene is possibly TRBD1 (7 bases). The CDR3 covers 15 residues. The V end lost 3 bases, the J end lost 3 bases, and 15 bases lay between the germline ends. Germline V gene data show CDR1 as SGHRS and CDR2 as YFSETQ. The CDR3 protein is CASSSGGTDKETQYF. CDR3 nucleotides: TGCGCCAGCAGCTCCGGAGGGACAGATAAAGAGACCCAGTACTTC.

The chain combines TRBV6-2 or TRBV6-3 with TRBJ2-1; TRBD1 aligns across 7 bases. Germline CDR1 MNHEY, CDR2 SVGEGT. The CDR3 totals 15 residues. The V segment lost 9 bases and the J segment 7 bases; nucleotides outside the gene matches: 15. The CDR3 DNA reads TGTGCCAGGAGGTCCAGGGGGTTCGACAGGAATGAGCAGTTCTTC. This sequence encodes CARRSRGFDRNEQFF.

This rearrangement joins TRBV12-3 or TRBV12-4 to TRBJ1-1; maybe TRBD1 (5 bases). The V gene lost 6 bases and the J gene lost 3 bases, with 14 bases spanning the gap. This CDR3 contains 14 residues. CDR3 bases: TGTGCCAGCAGCCCCCCGGTAGGGGACACTGAAGCTTTCTTT. This codes for CASSPPVGDTEAFF.

This clonotype appeared a few times. The chain carries TRBV4-1 and TRBJ2-7; D is possibly TRBD2 (6 bases). Germline CDR1 and CDR2: MGHRA and YSYEKL. CDR3 length: 18 residues. The V gene lost 0 bases and the J gene lost 1 base, with 19 bases spanning the gap. CDR3 bases: TGCGCCAGCAGCCAAGAGGGGGGACCGGAAAACTTTTCCTACGAGCAGTACTTC. This encodes CASSQEGGPENFSYEQYF.

The chain combines TRBV20-1 with TRBJ2-7; D gene unclear. V shed 0 bases and J shed 2 bases, with 11 bases lying between them. This CDR3 comprises 14 residues. Germline-derived CDR1 and CDR2 are DFQATT and SNEGSKA (reference sequence). The CDR3 sequence is CSARDIEGTYEQYF. The CDR3, as DNA: TGCAGTGCTAGAGATATCGAAGGTACCTACGAGCAGTACTTC.

The gene calls are TRBV20-1 and TRBJ1-2; 12 positions agree with TRBD1. The CDR3 length is 15 residues. Germline-derived CDR1 and CDR2 are DFQATT and SNEGSKA (reference sequence). J gave up 2 bases and V 6 bases, and 7 bases lay outside the gene matches. CDR3 in amino acids: CSAPRDRGLNYGYTF. As DNA, the CDR3 is TGCAGTGCCCCTCGGGACAGGGGGCTGAACTATGGCTACACCTTC.

There are a few counts of this clonotype. CDR3 in DNA: TGTGCCAGCAGTGTAGGGGCCGATCAAGAGACCCAGTACTTC. Protein sequence: CASSVGADQETQYF. The V and J genes are TRBV27 and TRBJ2-5, with TRBD1 as a possible D gene (5 bases). Germline V gene sequence: CDR1 MNHEY, CDR2 SMNVEV (reference sequence). The ends were cut back, 5 bases at V and 2 bases at J, with 12 bases in the middle. The length of the CDR3 is 14 residues.

This clonotype was picked up one time. The CDR3, as DNA: TGCAGTGCTCAGGCACTAGCGCTAACCTACGAGCAGTACTTC. This gives the protein CSAQALALTYEQYF. This chain links TRBV20-1 with TRBJ2-1; 7 bases agree with TRBD2. The J call is in doubt because the DNA end fits TRBJ2-7 better. The CDR3 is 14 residues long. CDR1 and CDR2 from the germline V gene are DFQATT and SNEGSKA (reference sequence).

This chain links TRBV3-1 with TRBJ2-5, with D perhaps TRBD1 (5 bases). V lost 1 base and J 1 base, leaving 10 bases between the germline ends. CDR1 and CDR2 (germline): LGHDT, YNNKEL (reference sequence). This CDR3 region has 15 residues. CDR3: CASSQAPGPQETQYF. CDR3 DNA: TGTGCCAGCAGCCAAGCACCAGGGCCCCAAGAGACCCAGTACTTC.